Below, 24 T cell receptor beta chains from the same sample are listed, as sequenced in a study of a mutant IDH1 vaccine in newly diagnosed glioma. Time point reported: week 5, during vaccination. A 20-mer mutant IDH1 peptide at 300 ug was injected subcutaneously with topical imiquimod. Here immunoSEQ multiplex PCR was the method, and the copy in TCRdb shows in-frame clones only, minus some. The table has fewer than 65,000 clones, around 81% seen once. Their specific antigens are unknown. The sample in question was PBMCs, obtained from a glioma patient whose treatment included an IDH1 peptide vaccine. Receptors were obtained from a man aged 25-40 years with glioma.

This chain links TRBV5-1 with TRBJ1-2; 9 bases are shared with TRBD1. V shed 1 base, J shed 0 bases, and the junction held 4 bases outside the gene matches. The germline CDR1 and CDR2 sequences are SGHRS and YFSETQ. The CDR3 spans 16 residues. Here the CDR3 reads CASSLWTGVANYGYTF. The DNA of the CDR3 is TGCGCCAGCAGCTTGTGGACAGGGGTAGCTAACTATGGCTACACCTTC.

The rearrangement links TRBV19 to TRBJ1-1, with D tentatively TRBD1 (5 bases). V was clipped by 6 bases and J by 1 base, with 15 bases between them. Germline V lookup: CDR1 LNHDA, CDR2 SQIVND (reference sequence). The CDR3 has 15 residues. This CDR3 reads CASRPIEGRNTEAFF. In DNA, the CDR3 is TGTGCCAGTAGACCAATTGAGGGGAGGAACACTGAAGCTTTCTTT.

The gene calls are TRBV15 and TRBJ1-5, with D possibly TRBD1 on 6 matching bases. The CDR3 is 17 residues long. The V end was cut by 0 bases, the J end by 5 bases, with 17 bases between. Germline CDR1 and CDR2: LNHNV and YYDKDF (reference sequence). In nucleotides, the CDR3 is TGTGCCACCAGCAGAGATCGTACGGGGGCAGGTTATCAGCCCCAGCATTTT. Residues: CATSRDRTGAGYQPQHF.

The chain combines TRBV19 with TRBJ1-1; 9 bases are a match to TRBD1. The J segment lost 2 bases and the V segment lost 4 bases, leaving 8 bases of the junction unmatched. The V gene's germline CDR1 is LNHDA and CDR2 SQIVND (reference sequence). The CDR3 is 16 amino acids. CDR3 coding DNA: TGTGCCAGTAGTACCTGGACAGGGGCCCTTAACACTGAAGCTTTCTTT. Its translation: CASSTWTGALNTEAFF.

The chain couples TRBV6-4 to TRBJ2-3, with 9 bases aligning to TRBD1. CDR1 and CDR2 (germline): MRHNA, SNTAGT. Trimming cost V 6 bases and J 3 bases; bases outside gene matches: 4. The CDR3 is 14 residues long. In DNA form, the CDR3 reads TGTGCCAGCAGCGGGGACAGGGAAACAGATACGCAGTATTTT. Protein: CASSGDRETDTQYF.

This clone was seen a single time. This chain uses TRBV27 with TRBJ2-2; possibly TRBD1 for D (5 bases). CDR3 size: 14 residues. Trimming stripped 2 bases from V and 3 bases from J, with 7 bases between. CDR1 and CDR2 from the germline V gene are MNHEY and SMNVEV (reference sequence). For the CDR3, the DNA is TGTGCCAGCAGTTTACAGGGATACACCGGGGAGCTGTTTTTT. Translating it yields CASSLQGYTGELFF.

The chain employs TRBV11-2 and TRBJ2-5, with D maybe TRBD1 (6 bases). V was cut by 7 bases and J by 3 bases, with 12 bases left in between. CDR3 length: 13 amino acids. The V gene's germline CDR1 is SGHAT and CDR2 FQNNGV. This chain's CDR3 is CASTFSGEETQYF. As DNA, the CDR3 is TGTGCCAGCACCTTTTCAGGGGAAGAGACCCAGTACTTC.

The gene calls are TRBV7-9 and TRBJ1-2; 9 bases map to TRBD1. Unmatched junction bases numbered 9, after V lost 5 bases and J lost 8 bases. The CDR3 loop spans 14 amino acids. Germline loops: CDR1 SEHNR, CDR2 FQNEAQ (reference sequence). The CDR3 is CASSTHDRGDGYTF. Written as DNA, the CDR3 is TGTGCCAGCAGCACCCATGACAGGGGGGACGGCTACACCTTC. Filled out from reference TRBV7-9 and TRBJ1-2, the complete variable domain reads DTGVSQNPRHKITKRGQNVTFRCDPISEHNRLYWYRQTLGQGPEFLTYFQNEAQLEKSRLLSDRFSAERPKGSFSTLEIQRTEQGDSAMYLCASSTHDRGDGYTFGSGTRLTVV.

This clone has a handful of counts. The chain links TRBV14 to TRBJ1-2; no clear D gene. CDR1 and CDR2 (germline): SGHDN, FVKESK. Trimming cost V 0 bases and J 8 bases, with 13 bases left between them. This CDR3 has 14 residues. CDR3: CASSQEMRGSGYTF. CDR3 sequence (DNA): TGTGCCAGCAGCCAAGAAATGCGGGGATCCGGCTACACCTTC.

The chain has TRBV2 and TRBJ1-6; the D gene is possibly TRBD1 (5 bases). Germline V gives CDR1 SNHLY, CDR2 FYNNEI. CDR3 length: 14 residues. Trimming removed 4 bases at V and 9 bases at J, with 13 bases between. The CDR3 region is CASSAPGVGSPLHF. As DNA, the CDR3 is TGTGCCAGCAGTGCACCGGGGGTTGGTTCACCCCTCCACTTT.

The chain is built from TRBV4-1 and TRBJ2-7; D tentatively reads TRBD1 or TRBD2 (8 bases each). The V and J ends lost 2 bases and 1 base respectively, with 21 bases between them. Germline-derived CDR1 and CDR2 are MGHRA and YSYEKL. CDR3 length: 18 residues. CDR3 in amino acids: CASSQSVGGDRRSYEQYF. CDR3 coding DNA: TGCGCCAGCAGCCAATCAGTCGGGGGGGACAGGAGATCCTACGAGCAGTACTTC.

The chain recombines TRBV13 with TRBJ1-1, with D possibly matching TRBD1 (6 bases). The CDR3 is 15 amino acids. The germline CDR1 and CDR2 sequences are PRHDT and FYEKMQ (reference sequence). V lost 5 bases to trimming and J lost 6 bases, with 19 bases between them. The CDR3 bases are TGTGCCAGCAGCCCGAGACAGGAGGTGGACCCTGAAGCTTTCTTT. Protein product: CASSPRQEVDPEAFF.

This chain links TRBV13 with TRBJ1-4; 10 bases agree with TRBD1. Germline V gene sequence: CDR1 PRHDT, CDR2 FYEKMQ (reference sequence). After removal of 2 bases from V and 8 bases from J, the junction contained 14 bases not matched to a gene. This CDR3 spans 18 amino acids. As DNA, the CDR3 is TGTGCCAGCAGCTTAACAGCAAGGGACAGGGGTTTGAGGGAAAAACTGTTTTTT. Protein sequence: CASSLTARDRGLREKLFF. The variable domain in full, with the rest retrieved from reference TRBV13 and TRBJ1-4, is AAGVIQSPRHLIKEKRETATLKCYPIPRHDTVYWYQQGPGQDPQFLISFYEKMQSDKGSIPDRFSAQQFSDYHSELNMSSLELGDSALYFCASSLTARDRGLREKLFFGSGTQLSVL.

J is TRBJ1-2 and V is TRBV29-1, with a possible D match to TRBD1 (6 bases). There are 17 residues in the CDR3. Trimming removed 4 bases from V and 2 bases from J, with 23 bases in between. In germline, CDR1 is SQVTM, CDR2 ANQGSEA. The CDR3 DNA is TGCAGCGTTGGTCATGCGGGGGCCCGAAACTCAAACTATGGCTACACCTTC. Translation gives CSVGHAGARNSNYGYTF.

In nucleotides, the CDR3 is TGTGCCAGCAGTCGGGGCGGGGGGAACACCGGGGAGCTGTTTTTT. Its protein is CASSRGGGNTGELFF. V usage is TRBV27 and J usage is TRBJ2-2, with TRBD2 matching 7 bases. The junction had 4 bases not matched to a gene; V was cut back by 5 bases and J by 1 base. The CDR3 sequence is 15 residues long. The germline V gene encodes CDR1 MNHEY and CDR2 SMNVEV (reference sequence).

The rearrangement uses TRBV5-1 and TRBJ1-3; 9 bases match TRBD1. The CDR3 runs to 14 residues. Looked up from germline, CDR1 is SGHRS and CDR2 is YFSETQ. The junction had 2 bases not matched to a gene; V was cut back by 4 bases and J by 3 bases. The CDR3 region is CASSPGQGGNTIYF. The CDR3 DNA follows: TGCGCCAGCAGCCCGGGACAGGGTGGAAACACCATATATTTT.

V and J are TRBV29-1 and TRBJ2-7, with D possibly TRBD1 on 5 matching bases. The CDR3 covers 11 residues. Germline lookup yields CDR1 SQVTM and CDR2 ANQGSEA. Trimming stripped 7 bases from V and 5 bases from J, with 12 bases between. CDR3 in amino acids: CSGSREDEQYF. Written as DNA, the CDR3 is TGCAGCGGGAGCAGGGAAGACGAGCAGTACTTC.

The chain couples TRBV7-2 to TRBJ2-5; unclear D gene. The ends were cut back, 1 base at V and 4 bases at J, with 10 bases in the middle. The CDR3 is 14 residues long. Germline CDR1 and CDR2: SGHTA and FQGNSA. The CDR3 DNA sequence: TGTGCCAGCAGCTTAGTTCCACTAAGAGAGACCCAGTACTTC. Its translation: CASSLVPLRETQYF. The variable domain in full, with the rest retrieved from reference TRBV7-2 and TRBJ2-5, is GAGVSQSPSNKVTEKGKDVELRCDPISGHTALYWYRQSLGQGLEFLIYFQGNSAPDKSGLPSDRFSAERTGGSVSTLTIQRTQQEDSAVYLCASSLVPLRETQYFGPGTRLLVL.

V and J are TRBV27 and TRBJ1-2; 8 positions agree with TRBD1. Per germline, CDR1 MNHEY and CDR2 SMNVEV (reference sequence). The CDR3 consists of 15 residues. Trimming took 2 bases from V and 4 from J; bases not matched to a gene: 6. CDR3 bases: TGTGCCAGCAGTTTACAAGGACAGGGCGCCTATGGCTACACCTTC. This encodes CASSLQGQGAYGYTF.

V is TRBV29-1 and J is TRBJ2-1; D is possibly TRBD2 (5 bases). Trimming left V 4 bases short and J 0 bases short, with 10 bases between. Germline V gene data show CDR1 as SQVTM and CDR2 as ANQGSEA. The CDR3 spans 14 residues. CDR3 nucleotides: TGCAGCGTTGGAGGGCCGAGCTCCTACAATGAGCAGTTCTTC. Translating it yields CSVGGPSSYNEQFF.

The chain recombines TRBV4-1 with TRBJ1-3; 10 bases align to TRBD1. With V trimmed by 3 bases and J by 0 bases, 2 bases remained unmatched. The CDR3 runs 16 residues. The germline V gene has CDR1 MGHRA and CDR2 YSYEKL. The CDR3 reads CASSQGQGISGNTIYF. The CDR3 bases are TGCGCCAGCAGCCAGGGACAGGGGATCTCTGGAAACACCATATATTTT.

The chain links TRBV7-9 to TRBJ2-2; 7 positions agree with TRBD2. V gave up 1 base and J gave up 1 base; unmatched junction bases: 0. The CDR3 spans 15 residues. The germline gives CDR1 SEHNR, CDR2 FQNEAQ (reference sequence). CDR3 sequence: CASSLVAGNTGELFF. CDR3 DNA sequence: TGTGCCAGCAGCTTAGTAGCGGGGAACACCGGGGAGCTGTTTTTT.

The chain has TRBV6-5 and TRBJ2-5, with 7 bases matching TRBD1. From germline, CDR1 is MNHEY and CDR2 SVGAGI. V was clipped by 5 bases and J by 6 bases; unmatched bases: 12. The CDR3 runs 15 residues. This chain's CDR3 is CASSAGRGRLKTQYF. In DNA form, the CDR3 reads TGTGCCAGCAGTGCCGGTAGGGGGCGGCTAAAGACCCAGTACTTC.

The V and J genes are TRBV29-1 and TRBJ2-1, with TRBD1 as a possible D gene (6 bases). V dropped 6 bases and J dropped 7 bases, with 28 bases sitting between them. CDR1 is SQVTM, CDR2 ANQGSEA, per germline. The CDR3 spans 17 residues. In DNA, the CDR3 is TGCAGCGTAAAACCTATGGCAGGGACAAAGGTCGGTAATGAGCAGTTCTTC. This gives the protein CSVKPMAGTKVGNEQFF.